This T cell receptor (beta chain) stems from a study of identifying expanded T cells in peripheral blood. Sequenced by immunoSEQ multiplex PCR; TCRdb stores in-frame clones only, minus some. The sample carries approximately 58,000 clones, over 85% recorded once. No infections or other immune events were documented during collection. Trimming pared 1 base from V and 0 bases from J, leaving 8 bases between. From germline, CDR1 is SGHNT and CDR2 YYREEE (reference sequence). The CDR3 covers 15 residues. The chain couples TRBV5-4 to TRBJ2-1; D unresolved. Sequenced sample: blood. The receptor's source is a person aged 18 to 70 in good health. The DNA for the CDR3 is TGTGCCAGCAGCTTGCAGCTAACCTCCTACAATGAGCAGTTCTTC. Encoded protein: CASSLQLTSYNEQFF.